The rows below give T cell receptor beta chains drawn from one sample of a study of tumor-infiltrating lymphocytes in primary liver carcinoma. MiXCR, run by TCRdb on the multiplex PCR reads, gives a single entry per CDR3 protein. The sample lists tens of thousands of distinct CDR3 sequences; approximately 70% were seen once. The sample consisted of liver tumor tissue from sampling region 1. These TCRs come from a man between 40 and 49 years old with primary liver carcinoma and hepatitis B virus infection. The conserved cysteine and the conserved F or W are not part of the CDR3 here. Rows may omit the clone size; those that give it use once, few, many or a size class.

clone_size	v_call	j_call	cdr3_aa
NA	TRBV10-3	TRBJ2-1	AITNMGLNEQF
few	TRBV7-6	TRBJ2-7	ASSGTGHGYEQY
NA	TRBV11-1	TRBJ2-7	ASSLWGTSYEQY
NA	TRBV11-3	TRBJ2-1	ASSLHPPGTSGFIGQF
NA	TRBV7-9	TRBJ2-5	GSSRTGTQEIQY
NA	TRBV4-1	TRBJ2-1	AGSPGQWYKQF
NA	TRBV11-2	TRBJ2-3	ASSLGGVTGTDAQY
NA	TRBV24-1	TRBJ1-3	ATSDPETGYTIY
many	TRBV11-2	TRBJ1-4	ASSFDRGKEKLF
medium-sized	TRBV6-5	TRBJ1-4	ASSRTTGVNEKLF
NA	TRBV6-5	TRBJ1-2	VSLGSEGYT